There are many counts of the clone carrying this T cell receptor beta chain. Regarding time point: newly diagnosed GD, antithyroid drugs for less than 3 months. RNA extracted from PBMCs served as the sequencing template. The sample originates from a study of regulatory T cells in long-lasting Graves disease. Relying on iRepertoire HTBI primers and Arm-PCR of CDR3 regions, the team built TCR beta libraries. TCRdb processed the multiplex PCR reads anew with MiXCR; each CDR3 protein has one entry. The data show fewer than 500,000 distinct CDR3 sequences, with 15% to 20% seen just once and approximately 12% held by the top ten. These data were likewise used in another study, on T cells in Graves' hyperthyroidism and ophthalmopathy.

The sequence was collected from a man in his forties with Graves disease. The sequencing used peripheral blood mononuclear cells (PBMCs), collected at new diagnosis, from a patient treated with antithyroid drugs.

CDR3: CASSPRQGIQPQHF. In DNA form, the CDR3 reads TGTGCCAGCAGTCCAAGACAGGGTATTCAGCCCCAGCATTTT. The V gene is TRBV6-1, the J gene TRBJ1-5, with 7 bases identical to TRBD1. V lost 5 bases and J lost 6; bases outside the gene matches: 7. Germline loops: CDR1 MNHNS, CDR2 SASEGT. The CDR3 has 14 residues.